This TCR beta chain derives from a study of blood T cell repertoires in COVID-19. Study information: Samples of COVID-19 (acute and convalescent) were obtained from the United States, Italy and Spain.

This clone was seen a handful of times. In the authors' methods: Reference gene primer amplification in the assay estimated nucleated cell counts. Libraries were prepared by immunoSEQ multiplex PCR; TCRdb keeps only in-frame clonotypes and omits some of them. From that table come the V and J calls and clone size; the DNA was used to work out D and trimming. This sample yields 270,000 or so clones, of which more than 65% are seen a single time; 3.1% belongs to the top ten. V dropped 4 bases and J dropped 0; count of bases not matched to a gene: 4. The CDR3 is made up of 15 amino acids. Germline V lookup: CDR1 SEHNR, CDR2 FQNEAQ (reference sequence).

The receptor's source is a young woman with acute or convalescent COVID-19. V usage is TRBV7-9 and J usage is TRBJ2-7; 9 nucleotides line up with TRBD2. The sample comprised peripheral blood. CDR3 DNA: TGTGCCAGCAGCTCTCAGCGGGAGGCCTCCTACGAGCAGTACTTC. This gives the protein CASSSQREASYEQYF.